This TCR beta chain was recorded in a study of OX40 agonist ivuxolimab in advanced cancers. Some clones are missing from TCRdb's copy, which holds only in-frame ones; the method was immunoSEQ multiplex PCR. This sample has about 19,000 clones, with 73% found just once. The CDR3 contains 15 residues. Germline CDR1 is SGHRS and CDR2 is YFSETQ. With 2 bases removed from V and 1 base from J, the gap between germline ends came to 13 bases. This clone rates as large (0.1 to 1%). The sequence was obtained from an adult with an advanced solid tumor such as melanoma, head and neck, liver or kidney cancer. This chain links TRBV5-1 with TRBJ2-7; D remains unclear. Sequences were derived from CD4+ or CD8+ T cells sorted from blood, sampled in a trial of the OX40 agonist ivuxolimab. The CDR3 spells CASSLPSVGSYEQYF. Written as DNA, the CDR3 is TGCGCCAGCAGCTTACCCTCAGTGGGTTCCTACGAGCAGTACTTC.